This is a list of T cell receptor beta chains from one sample in a study of T cells expressing NK-cell markers. Following a re-call of the 5' RACE reads, TCRdb has one entry per CDR3 protein and lacks DNA. The listing records some 190,000 distinct CDR3 sequences. Source material: blood T cells: a sorted CD56 or NKG2C T cell subset, CD4+ or CD8+ T cells, or bulk PBMC T cells (not recorded which). These receptors were collected from a man aged 18-75 years in good health. Each CDR3 is given with its conserved first and last residue. Part of the rows lack a size; the others show once, few, many or a class for expanded clones.

clone_size: -; v_call: TRBV7-2; j_call: TRBJ2-7; cdr3_aa: CAHDSTNWDKRDYEQYF
clone_size: -; v_call: TRBV7-9; j_call: TRBJ2-2; cdr3_aa: CASSSTDTRAGELFF
clone_size: -; v_call: TRBV12-3/TRBV12-4; j_call: TRBJ1-1; cdr3_aa: CASIRQGGNEAFF
clone_size: -; v_call: TRBV5-6; j_call: TRBJ2-7; cdr3_aa: CASSEFPEVSYEQYF
clone_size: -; v_call: TRBV6-2/TRBV6-3; j_call: TRBJ2-1; cdr3_aa: CASTIAGSSYNEQFF
clone_size: -; v_call: TRBV4-1; j_call: TRBJ2-5; cdr3_aa: CASSQDSRVSVETQYF
clone_size: -; v_call: TRBV23-1; j_call: TRBJ2-3; cdr3_aa: CASSQATLTSGFTDTQYF
clone_size: -; v_call: TRBV11-1; j_call: TRBJ2-1; cdr3_aa: CASSLPKILAGGPNEQFF
clone_size: -; v_call: TRBV21-1; j_call: TRBJ2-7; cdr3_aa: CASSEGTSREQYF
clone_size: -; v_call: TRBV5-1; j_call: TRBJ2-2; cdr3_aa: CASSPGQGNTGELFF
clone_size: -; v_call: TRBV6-5; j_call: TRBJ1-6; cdr3_aa: CASSYSMGSGPYNSPLHF
clone_size: -; v_call: TRBV28; j_call: TRBJ2-5; cdr3_aa: CASSFPINRLDYLETQYF
clone_size: -; v_call: TRBV12-3/TRBV12-4; j_call: TRBJ1-1; cdr3_aa: CASRVTGQLGTEAFF
clone_size: -; v_call: TRBV29-1; j_call: TRBJ1-2; cdr3_aa: CSVEDRGPGQPGYTF
clone_size: -; v_call: TRBV4-1; j_call: TRBJ1-2; cdr3_aa: CASSQVGTGLYGYTF
clone_size: -; v_call: TRBV3-1; j_call: TRBJ1-1; cdr3_aa: CASSQVFRVTEAFF
clone_size: -; v_call: TRBV7-9; j_call: TRBJ2-1; cdr3_aa: CASSSPGTGAYNEQFF
clone_size: -; v_call: TRBV4-2; j_call: TRBJ2-3; cdr3_aa: CASRPRASGGTDTQYF
clone_size: -; v_call: TRBV12-3/TRBV12-4; j_call: TRBJ2-5; cdr3_aa: CASSAWGTQYF
clone_size: -; v_call: TRBV19; j_call: TRBJ1-1; cdr3_aa: CASTFWSGTEAFF
clone_size: -; v_call: TRBV20-1; j_call: TRBJ1-1; cdr3_aa: CSAGDRELEAFF
clone_size: -; v_call: TRBV13; j_call: TRBJ2-7; cdr3_aa: CASRPPGPTYEQYF
clone_size: -; v_call: TRBV4-1; j_call: TRBJ1-6; cdr3_aa: CATQEGDAYNSPLHF
clone_size: -; v_call: TRBV11-3; j_call: TRBJ1-1; cdr3_aa: CASSVENTEAFF
clone_size: -; v_call: TRBV7-8; j_call: TRBJ1-2; cdr3_aa: CASSPLLSQGGDGYTF
clone_size: -; v_call: TRBV5-4; j_call: TRBJ2-7; cdr3_aa: CASSVTGLASYEQYF
clone_size: -; v_call: TRBV6-1; j_call: TRBJ2-7; cdr3_aa: CASSERGPGGEQYF
clone_size: -; v_call: TRBV20-1; j_call: TRBJ1-2; cdr3_aa: CSARTDTHPYGYTF
clone_size: -; v_call: TRBV15; j_call: TRBJ2-1; cdr3_aa: CATSPRTGIDSYNEQFF
clone_size: -; v_call: TRBV7-8; j_call: TRBJ2-7; cdr3_aa: CASSPLRNREVYEQYF
clone_size: -; v_call: TRBV14; j_call: TRBJ2-1; cdr3_aa: CASSQDLETASNEQFF
clone_size: -; v_call: TRBV9; j_call: TRBJ2-3; cdr3_aa: CASSVGAAGVGDTQYF
clone_size: -; v_call: TRBV6-2/TRBV6-3; j_call: TRBJ1-6; cdr3_aa: CASRPGQTYSPLHF
clone_size: -; v_call: TRBV4-2; j_call: TRBJ2-5; cdr3_aa: CASSQAERGPNEETQYF
clone_size: -; v_call: TRBV20-1; j_call: TRBJ1-5; cdr3_aa: CSAREGTFSTFQPQHF
clone_size: -; v_call: TRBV11-1; j_call: TRBJ2-2; cdr3_aa: CASSLAGTADNTGELFF
clone_size: -; v_call: TRBV3-1; j_call: TRBJ2-2; cdr3_aa: CASSLRGLAGGVELFF
clone_size: -; v_call: TRBV2; j_call: TRBJ2-1; cdr3_aa: CASSEYREEYNEQFF
clone_size: -; v_call: TRBV10-3; j_call: TRBJ1-1; cdr3_aa: CAISELILGEGLNTEAFF
clone_size: medium-sized; v_call: TRBV20-1; j_call: TRBJ2-1; cdr3_aa: CSARYPGGRINEQFF
clone_size: -; v_call: TRBV3-1; j_call: TRBJ1-2; cdr3_aa: CASSEGLGYGYTF
clone_size: -; v_call: TRBV2; j_call: TRBJ1-6; cdr3_aa: CASSERNALSSYNSPLHF
clone_size: -; v_call: TRBV20-1; j_call: TRBJ1-2; cdr3_aa: CSARDPPKVGYTF
clone_size: -; v_call: TRBV15; j_call: TRBJ2-7; cdr3_aa: CATSSELVDEQYF
clone_size: -; v_call: TRBV5-4; j_call: TRBJ2-7; cdr3_aa: CASSPFEDTILFEQYF
clone_size: -; v_call: TRBV7-8; j_call: TRBJ2-2; cdr3_aa: CASSLATATNTGELFF
clone_size: -; v_call: TRBV9; j_call: TRBJ1-2; cdr3_aa: CASSVGNLGDYTF
clone_size: -; v_call: TRBV28; j_call: TRBJ2-3; cdr3_aa: CASTISIQGMGTDTQYF
clone_size: -; v_call: TRBV7-8; j_call: TRBJ1-2; cdr3_aa: CASSLRSDGYGYTF
clone_size: -; v_call: TRBV5-6; j_call: TRBJ1-1; cdr3_aa: CASSSDPVRGTEAFF
clone_size: -; v_call: TRBV6-1; j_call: TRBJ1-1; cdr3_aa: CASSEQGAYTEAFF
clone_size: -; v_call: TRBV2; j_call: TRBJ2-1; cdr3_aa: CASSAFTEQFF
clone_size: -; v_call: TRBV4-1; j_call: TRBJ2-7; cdr3_aa: CASSSGQTYEQYF
clone_size: -; v_call: TRBV3-1; j_call: TRBJ2-5; cdr3_aa: CASSHRRGQETQYF
clone_size: -; v_call: TRBV6-2/TRBV6-3; j_call: TRBJ2-5; cdr3_aa: CASSYLPRGAGETQYF
clone_size: -; v_call: TRBV5-1; j_call: TRBJ2-3; cdr3_aa: CASSPRPTESTDTQYF
clone_size: -; v_call: TRBV6-6; j_call: TRBJ2-3; cdr3_aa: CASSYDEDTQYF
clone_size: -; v_call: TRBV11-2; j_call: TRBJ2-3; cdr3_aa: CASRGTYENTQYF
clone_size: -; v_call: TRBV20-1; j_call: TRBJ2-5; cdr3_aa: CSAYRDSGETQYF
clone_size: -; v_call: TRBV28; j_call: TRBJ1-5; cdr3_aa: CASSLFFAGTSNQPQHF